These T cell receptor beta chains were read from a single sample in a study of blood T cell repertoires in COVID-19. Clones were read by immunoSEQ multiplex PCR, and TCRdb kept only the in-frame ones, dropping some. Of some 88,000 clones listed, roughly 77% are singletons. The source material was peripheral blood. All receptors come from a human donor in a cohort sampled during active COVID-19. Each CDR3 is given with its conserved first and last residue. Fields, in order: J gene, CDR3 length, clone size, V gene, CDR3 protein. Clone size is shown for a subset of rows, as once, few, many or a class of expanded clone.

J gene: TRBJ1-1; CDR3 length: 14; clone size: .; V gene: TRBV5-1; CDR3 protein: CASSLVSGDTEAFF
J gene: TRBJ2-6; CDR3 length: 18; clone size: .; V gene: TRBV19; CDR3 protein: CASSIGTGYGDGANVLTF
J gene: TRBJ2-1; CDR3 length: 15; clone size: .; V gene: TRBV19; CDR3 protein: CASSWMQRIGGEQFF
J gene: TRBJ2-7; CDR3 length: 13; clone size: once; V gene: TRBV4-2; CDR3 protein: CASSQGVEDEQYF
J gene: TRBJ2-1; CDR3 length: 12; clone size: few; V gene: TRBV3-1/TRBV3-2; CDR3 protein: CASSQGAAGKFF
J gene: TRBJ1-4; CDR3 length: 16; clone size: .; V gene: TRBV15; CDR3 protein: CATSREQSGANEKLFF
J gene: TRBJ1-4; CDR3 length: 14; clone size: .; V gene: TRBV24-1; CDR3 protein: CATSGDRTNEKLFF
J gene: TRBJ2-5; CDR3 length: 13; clone size: .; V gene: TRBV19; CDR3 protein: CASSKGGWETQYF
J gene: TRBJ1-1; CDR3 length: 13; clone size: .; V gene: TRBV5-1; CDR3 protein: CASSLAQGGEAFF
J gene: TRBJ2-5; CDR3 length: 13; clone size: .; V gene: TRBV30; CDR3 protein: CAWSDLRVETQYF
J gene: TRBJ2-3; CDR3 length: 16; clone size: .; V gene: TRBV7-9; CDR3 protein: CASSLPGTRSTDTQYF
J gene: TRBJ1-5; CDR3 length: 15; clone size: .; V gene: TRBV28; CDR3 protein: CASSSGFRGNQPQHF
J gene: TRBJ1-3; CDR3 length: 16; clone size: .; V gene: TRBV3-1/TRBV3-2; CDR3 protein: CASSRRQGTPGNTIYF
J gene: TRBJ1-1; CDR3 length: 15; clone size: once; V gene: TRBV5-4; CDR3 protein: CASSLAGQGLTEAFF
J gene: TRBJ2-1; CDR3 length: 16; clone size: .; V gene: TRBV27; CDR3 protein: CASSLVWTGAYNEQFF
J gene: TRBJ1-2; CDR3 length: 13; clone size: .; V gene: TRBV7-9; CDR3 protein: CASSLATTGGYTF
J gene: TRBJ2-2; CDR3 length: 15; clone size: .; V gene: TRBV4-3; CDR3 protein: CASSQDGAGTGELFF
J gene: TRBJ2-1; CDR3 length: 17; clone size: few; V gene: TRBV3-1/TRBV3-2; CDR3 protein: CASSPRLGAGEPNEQFF
J gene: TRBJ2-5; CDR3 length: 16; clone size: .; V gene: TRBV10-3; CDR3 protein: CAISGNRGSSVETQYF
J gene: TRBJ2-7; CDR3 length: 14; clone size: .; V gene: TRBV15; CDR3 protein: CATSRDRGGYEQYF
J gene: TRBJ2-2; CDR3 length: 24; clone size: few; V gene: TRBV24-1; CDR3 protein: CATSDLQGRGRLAGGFANTGELFF
J gene: TRBJ2-3; CDR3 length: 16; clone size: .; V gene: TRBV14; CDR3 protein: CASSHGLAGDQDTQYF